This passage covers 11 T cell receptor beta chains from one sample sequenced in a study of chemoradiotherapy in HPV16-positive cancers. Repertoires were generated with immunoSEQ multiplex PCR, while TCRdb's copy carries only in-frame clones and drops some. The sample lists about 67,000 clones, around nine tenths occurring once. The specimen was blood, collected from a patient who underwent chemoradiotherapy. These receptors were collected from a human donor with HPV-associated anogenital cancer.

J is TRBJ2-5 and V is TRBV6-5, with D possibly being TRBD2 (6 bases). V was cut by 0 bases and J by 2 bases, with 13 bases left in between. Germline CDR1 is MNHEY and CDR2 is SVGAGI. This CDR3 is 16 amino acids long. The CDR3 loop reads CASSYSGGLLQETQYF. For the CDR3, the DNA is TGTGCCAGCAGTTACTCGGGGGGACTCCTTCAAGAGACCCAGTACTTC.

The chain combines TRBV27 with TRBJ2-7; D uncertain. Trimming stripped 1 base from V and 3 bases from J, with 16 bases between. CDR3 length: 16 residues. Per the germline V gene, CDR1 is MNHEY and CDR2 is SMNVEV (reference sequence). For the CDR3, the DNA is TGTGCCAGCAGTTTATGTGTAAGCGCCCCCTGCTACGAGCAGTACTTC. Translating it yields CASSLCVSAPCYEQYF.

The chain is built from TRBV7-2 and TRBJ1-2; maybe TRBD1 (5 bases). This CDR3 comprises 15 residues. Germline CDR1 SGHTA, CDR2 FQGNSA. V shed 3 bases and J shed 6 bases, with 17 bases lying between them. This chain's CDR3 is CASSLEGLYIDGYTF. The CDR3, as DNA: TGTGCCAGCAGCTTGGAGGGGCTTTATATCGATGGCTACACCTTC.

V usage is TRBV29-1 and J usage is TRBJ2-3, with D perhaps matching TRBD1 (6 bases). This CDR3 has 13 residues. The germline V gene has CDR1 SQVTM and CDR2 ANQGSEA. Deletions cut 8 bases from V and 1 base from J, with 13 bases between. This CDR3 reads CSHPTGRTDTQYF. The CDR3 DNA reads as TGCAGCCATCCAACAGGGCGCACAGATACGCAGTATTTT.

V and J are TRBV6-1 and TRBJ2-1; 13 bases fit TRBD2. CDR3 length: 15 amino acids. The germline V gene encodes CDR1 MNHNS and CDR2 SASEGT. V lost 2 bases, J lost 7 bases, and 2 bases stayed unmatched. CDR3 residues: CASSELLAGGNEQFF. CDR3 sequence (DNA): TGTGCCAGCAGTGAACTACTAGCGGGAGGGAATGAGCAGTTCTTC.

The chain couples TRBV27 to TRBJ1-5; 7 bases match TRBD1. Losses at the gene ends were 5 bases for V and 4 bases for J; bases not matched to a gene: 20. This CDR3 region has 19 residues. CDR1 and CDR2 (germline): MNHEY, SMNVEV (reference sequence). In nucleotides, the CDR3 is TGTGCCAGCAGTCGAGGGCCACTCAGGGGGTCGGGCTTTAATCAGCCCCAGCATTTT. Amino acids: CASSRGPLRGSGFNQPQHF.

The chain recombines TRBV28 with TRBJ2-2; 10 nucleotides line up with TRBD2. This CDR3 contains 15 residues. J gave up 8 bases and V 6 bases, and 9 bases lay outside the gene matches. Germline CDR1 MDHEN, CDR2 SYDVKM. DNA for the CDR3: TGTGCCAGCAGACCCCTAGCGGGAGAGTCGGGGGAGCTGTTTTTT. This translates into CASRPLAGESGELFF.

This clone was seen only a few times. The chain employs TRBV6-4 and TRBJ1-1, with no clear D. The CDR3 extends over 13 amino acids. Trimming removed 3 bases from V and 4 bases from J, with 9 bases in between. The germline V gene has CDR1 MRHNA and CDR2 SNTAGT. The CDR3 DNA follows: TGTGCCAGCAGTGAGCAGTTGGGCACTGAAGCTTTCTTT. It translates to CASSEQLGTEAFF.

V gene TRBV7-6 combines with J gene TRBJ2-7, with 12 bases lining up with TRBD2. Germline V gene sequence: CDR1 SGHVS, CDR2 FNYEAQ. Trimming at V came to 5 bases and at J to 6 bases, leaving 8 bases not matched to a gene. This CDR3 has 15 amino acids. The CDR3 sequence is CASSNLAGGPVEQYF. DNA for the CDR3: TGTGCCAGCAGCAACCTAGCGGGAGGGCCGGTCGAGCAGTACTTC.

Only one count was recorded for this clone. The rearrangement links TRBV30 to TRBJ1-1; 8 nucleotides align to TRBD1. The junction had 5 bases not matched to a gene; V was cut back by 0 bases and J by 5 bases. The CDR3 is 14 amino acids. Germline CDR1 reads GTSNPN; CDR2 reads SVGIG (reference sequence). DNA of the CDR3: TGTGCCTGGAGTGTAACAGGGGGGAGTACTGAAGCTTTCTTT. Protein: CAWSVTGGSTEAFF.

This clone appeared once. This chain connects TRBV29-1 to TRBJ2-7; 7 nucleotides match TRBD1. The germline V gene has CDR1 SQVTM and CDR2 ANQGSEA. With 4 bases clipped from V and 0 bases from J, the junction kept 0 bases outside the gene matches. This CDR3 has 12 residues. The CDR3 DNA reads TGCAGCGTTGGGGACAGCTCCTACGAGCAGTACTTC. This encodes CSVGDSSYEQYF.